This T cell receptor beta chain was profiled in a study of T cells in localized non-small cell lung cancer. The data were produced by immunoSEQ multiplex PCR, yet TCRdb's version contains in-frame clones alone and is incomplete. The table records 25,000 to 30,000 clones, around 92% of them present only once. As for this clone: Its specificity is not known.

Trimming removed 2 bases from V and 2 bases from J; junction bases left unmatched: 5. The CDR3 totals 15 residues. Germline CDR1 reads MDHEN; CDR2 reads SYDVKM. Whole-study results and caveats: Blood T cell density predicted longer survival; adjacent-lung clonality, shorter. Uninvolved adjacent lung had higher T cell clonality than tumor and all other tissues. The study detected a median approximately 55 of the top 100 tumor clones in adjacent lung.

The rearrangement links TRBV28 to TRBJ2-7; 8 nucleotides match TRBD2. Source: peripheral blood mononuclear cells, taken before any cancer treatment. This sequence was found in a woman between 35 and 75 years old with stage III lung adenocarcinoma. CDR3 DNA sequence: TGTGCCAGCAGTTTAGGGCTAGCGGGTACCTACGAGCAGTACTTC. Its translation: CASSLGLAGTYEQYF.